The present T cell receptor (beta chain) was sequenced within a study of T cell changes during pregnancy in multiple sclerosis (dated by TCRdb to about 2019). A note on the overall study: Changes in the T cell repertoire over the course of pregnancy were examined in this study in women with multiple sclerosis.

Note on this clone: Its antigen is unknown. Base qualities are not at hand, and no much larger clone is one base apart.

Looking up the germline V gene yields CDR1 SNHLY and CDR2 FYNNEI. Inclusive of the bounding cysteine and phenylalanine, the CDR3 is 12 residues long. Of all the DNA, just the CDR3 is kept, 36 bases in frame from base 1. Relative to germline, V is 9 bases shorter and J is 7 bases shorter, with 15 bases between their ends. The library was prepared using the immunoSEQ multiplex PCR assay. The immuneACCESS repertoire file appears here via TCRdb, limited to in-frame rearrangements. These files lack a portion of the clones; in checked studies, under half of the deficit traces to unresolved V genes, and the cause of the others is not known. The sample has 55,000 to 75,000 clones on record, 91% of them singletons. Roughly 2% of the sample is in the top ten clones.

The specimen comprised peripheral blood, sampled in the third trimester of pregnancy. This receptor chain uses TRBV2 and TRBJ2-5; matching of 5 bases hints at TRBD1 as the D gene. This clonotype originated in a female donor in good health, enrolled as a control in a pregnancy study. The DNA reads TGTGCCAGTCCAGGGCTTCGAGCGACCCAGTACTTC. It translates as CASPGLRATQYF.